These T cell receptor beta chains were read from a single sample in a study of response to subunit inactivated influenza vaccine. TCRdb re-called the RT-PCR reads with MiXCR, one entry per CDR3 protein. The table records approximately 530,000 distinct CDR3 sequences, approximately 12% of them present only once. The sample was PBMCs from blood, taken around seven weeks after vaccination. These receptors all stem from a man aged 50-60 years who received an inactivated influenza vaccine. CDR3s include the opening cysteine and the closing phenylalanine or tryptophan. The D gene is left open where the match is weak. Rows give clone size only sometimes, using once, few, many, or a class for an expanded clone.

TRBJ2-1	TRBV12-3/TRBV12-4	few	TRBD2	TGTGCCAGCAGTTTAGAGGGACTAGCGGTCGATGAGCAGTTCTTC	CASSLEGLAVDEQFF
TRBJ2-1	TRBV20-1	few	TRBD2	TGCAGTGCAAACTTCCGCATCGGGAGGGCCCGCAATGAGCAGTTCTTC	CSANFRIGRARNEQFF
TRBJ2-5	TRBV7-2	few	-	TGTGCCAGCAGCCGGGGCCTCCAAGAGACCCAGTACTTC	CASSRGLQETQYF
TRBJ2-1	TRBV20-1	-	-	TGCAGTGCTAGACTACTTAACTACAATGAGCAGTTCTTC	CSARLLNYNEQFF
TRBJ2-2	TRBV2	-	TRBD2	TGTGCCAGCAGTGTGGCGGGGGGCGGTACCACCGGGGAGCTGTTTTTT	CASSVAGGGTTGELFF
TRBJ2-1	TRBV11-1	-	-	TGTGCCAGCAGACCCACGTTAGGGGGACTCCAGTTCTTC	CASRPTLGGLQFF
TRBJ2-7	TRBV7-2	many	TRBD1	TGTGCCAGCAGCTTATTGAGCTCAGGGGGCTTCTACGAGCAGTACTTC	CASSLLSSGGFYEQYF
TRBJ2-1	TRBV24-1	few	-	TGTGCCACCAGTGACCCCGCTTTACCTGCGGAAGGGTACAATGAGCAGTTCTTC	CATSDPALPAEGYNEQFF
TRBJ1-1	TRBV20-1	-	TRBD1	TGCAGTGCTAGGCGGACAGGGGTTACAACTGAAGCTTTCTTT	CSARRTGVTTEAFF
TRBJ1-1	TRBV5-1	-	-	TGCGCCAGCAGCGCCGTAGGTAACACTGAAGCTTTCTTT	CASSAVGNTEAFF
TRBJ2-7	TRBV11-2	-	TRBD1	TGTGCCAGCAGCCTTGGGACAGGGGGCGCGTCCTACGAGCAGTACTTC	CASSLGTGGASYEQYF
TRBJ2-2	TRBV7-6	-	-	TGTGCCAGCAGCTCCAATCCGACAGGAAACACCGGGGAGCTGTTTTTT	CASSSNPTGNTGELFF
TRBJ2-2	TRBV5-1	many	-	TGCGCCAGCAGCTTGGGATCGGGCGTCGTAACCGGGGAGCTGTTTTTT	CASSLGSGVVTGELFF
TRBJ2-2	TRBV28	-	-	TGTGCCAGCACCCAGGGGGGTAACACCGGGGAGCTGTTTTTT	CASTQGGNTGELFF
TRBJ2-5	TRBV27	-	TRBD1	TGTGCCAGCAGTACGAACCCGGGACAGGCAGAGACCCAGTACTTC	CASSTNPGQAETQYF
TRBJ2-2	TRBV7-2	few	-	TGTGCCAGCAGCTCAGCGCCACAGGGTGCGAACACCGGGGAGCTGTTTTTT	CASSSAPQGANTGELFF
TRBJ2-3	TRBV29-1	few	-	TGCAGCGTTATGGGAGGGTTGACAGGTAGCACAGATACGCAGTATTTT	CSVMGGLTGSTDTQYF
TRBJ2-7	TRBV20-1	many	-	TGCAGTGCTAGCGGGGCCGAGCAGTACTTC	CSASGAEQYF
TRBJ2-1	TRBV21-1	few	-	TGTGCCAGCAGCAAGTCGGCACTGCCGGGGAGCTACAATGAGCAGTTCTTC	CASSKSALPGSYNEQFF
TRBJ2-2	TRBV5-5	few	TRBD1	TGTGCCAGCAGGTTGACAGGGCCGATCACCGGGGAGCTGTTTTTT	CASRLTGPITGELFF
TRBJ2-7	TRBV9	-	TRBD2	TGTGCCAGCAGCGTAGGGACTAGCGGGAGGGCCGTTTTGAGCGAGCAGTACTTC	CASSVGTSGRAVLSEQYF
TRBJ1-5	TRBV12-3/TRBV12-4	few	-	TGTGCCAGCAGCCTGGACACGGCTACCCAGCATTTT	CASSLDTATQHF
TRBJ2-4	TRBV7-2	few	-	TGTGCCAGCAGCTTAGGGGGGAATAACATTCAGTACTTC	CASSLGGNNIQYF
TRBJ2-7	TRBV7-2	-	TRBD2	TGTGCCAGCAGCAGTGGGTTGACTAGCGGGTCTTACGAGCAGTACTTC	CASSSGLTSGSYEQYF
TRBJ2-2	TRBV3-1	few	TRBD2	TGTGCCAGCAGCCAAGATAGGTACAGCGGGGCGAACACCGGGGAGCTGTTTTTT	CASSQDRYSGANTGELFF
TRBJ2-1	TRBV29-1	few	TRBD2	TGCAGCGTTGAGGAGACTAGCGGGAGGGCTCTCTCCTACAATGAGCAGTTCTTC	CSVEETSGRALSYNEQFF